The entry below gives a single TCR beta chain sequence along with its context. Antigen: not known. Other DNA variants within this sample encode the same CDR3. The method was immunoSEQ multiplex PCR; TCRdb's version includes in-frame clones alone and lacks a portion of them. This sample has some 2.3 million clones, with approximately 95% found just once. The record originates from a study of shared clonotypes between healthy human individuals. On the study more broadly: Donor ages ranged 18 to 49 years: a couple of women, a few men. The study, taken as a whole, reports: Larger estimated richness was generally recorded for naive subsets relative to memory subsets. In contrast to clonotypes shared by all four donors, non-shared clonotypes had lower generation probabilities. Despite large depth, sorted-subset datasets appeared incompletely sequenced.

Trimming cost V 4 bases and J 2 bases; bases outside gene matches: 3. The CDR3 is 14 amino acids. The V gene's germline CDR1 is KGHSH and CDR2 LQKENI. The sequenced sample was naive CD4+ T cells from PBMCs. Indicated subset: CD45RA+ positively selected. This clonotype was obtained from a young man in good health. Some clones in this sample may be carry-over from other donors' samples. The chain uses TRBV18 and TRBJ2-7; 9 nucleotides match TRBD1. Written as DNA, the CDR3 is TGTGCCAGCTCACAGGGACAGGGAACCTACGAGCAGTACTTC. Protein: CASSQGQGTYEQYF.